One and the same sample provided the 8 T cell receptor beta chains below, sequenced in a study of T cell responses to AZD1222 COVID-19 vaccine. Clones were read by immunoSEQ multiplex PCR, and TCRdb kept only the in-frame ones, dropping some. The table includes about 120,000 clones, 80% to 90% detected once. The sample consisted of peripheral blood, taken on day 0 of AZD1222 vaccination. The receptor source for this set is an adult in good health.

This clone was observed at least ten times. The CDR3 loop reads CASSQDLGDSPLHF. The CDR3 region has the DNA TGTGCCAGCAGCCAAGATTTGGGGGATTCACCCCTCCACTTT. The rearrangement uses TRBV3-1 (or the pseudogene TRBV3-2) and TRBJ1-6, with a tentative D call TRBD1 (5 bases). CDR3 length: 14 amino acids. Germline values: CDR1 LGHDT, CDR2 YNNKEL (reference sequence). Trimming shortened V by 0 bases and J by 8 bases, and 8 bases separated the two germline ends.

CDR3 DNA: TGCGCCAGCAGCCAAGAAGGACACCAGAGATACACTGAAGCTTTCTTT. Encoded protein: CASSQEGHQRYTEAFF. This chain connects TRBV4-3 to TRBJ1-1, with D possibly being TRBD1 (5 bases). Trimming pared 0 bases from V and 3 bases from J, leaving 14 bases between. This CDR3 is 16 amino acids long. CDR1 LGHNA and CDR2 YSLEER come from the germline V gene.

This clone was observed once. The chain links TRBV28 to TRBJ1-2; the D is unclear. The V end was cut by 4 bases, the J end by 4 bases, with 13 bases between. CDR3 length: 14 residues. Germline CDR1 MDHEN, CDR2 SYDVKM. The CDR3 loop is CASSSSQEFYGYTF. CDR3 DNA: TGTGCCAGCAGTTCGAGTCAGGAGTTCTATGGCTACACCTTC.

This clone was detected many times. The chain joins TRBV7-9 to TRBJ1-3; TRBD1 matches 7 bases. Per the germline V gene, CDR1 is SEHNR and CDR2 is FQNEAQ (reference sequence). Unmatched junction bases numbered 3, after V lost 0 bases and J lost 4 bases. The CDR3 runs to 15 residues. CDR3 amino acids: CASSLARGGGNTIYF. CDR3 coding DNA: TGTGCCAGCAGCTTAGCAAGAGGGGGCGGAAACACCATATATTTT.

The gene calls are TRBV27 and TRBJ1-2, with D uncertain. V lost 5 bases and J 3 bases, leaving 16 bases between the germline ends. There are 15 residues in the CDR3. In germline, CDR1 is MNHEY, CDR2 SMNVEV (reference sequence). CDR3 sequence: CASSPLGSGDYGYTF. CDR3 nucleotides: TGTGCCAGCAGTCCCCTCGGAAGCGGGGACTATGGCTACACCTTC.

This chain connects TRBV2 to TRBJ1-4; D remains unclear. This CDR3 is built from 11 residues. Deletions cut 3 bases from V and 12 bases from J, with 8 bases between. Germline assignment: CDR1 SNHLY and CDR2 FYNNEI. CDR3 in amino acids: CASSDESELFF. DNA for the CDR3: TGTGCCAGCAGTGACGAATCGGAACTGTTTTTT. Filled out from reference TRBV2 and TRBJ1-4, the complete variable domain reads EPEVTQTPSHQVTQMGQEVILRCVPISNHLYFYWYRQILGQKVEFLVSFYNNEISEKSEIFDDQFSVERPDGSNFTLKIRSTKLEDSAMYFCASSDESELFFGSGTQLSVL.

This clone came up a few times. The chain combines TRBV28 with TRBJ2-3; a possible D gene is TRBD2 (5 bases). This CDR3 is built from 17 residues. From germline, CDR1 is MDHEN and CDR2 SYDVKM. V was pared by 8 bases and J by 1 base, with 22 bases between. CDR3 nucleotide sequence: TGTGCCAGCCCGCCCGCCGGAGGCTCGAAAGGCACAGATACGCAGTATTTT. Residues: CASPPAGGSKGTDTQYF.

This chain uses TRBV12-3 or TRBV12-4 with TRBJ1-1; no clear D. V lost 3 bases to trimming and J lost 0 bases, with 5 bases between them. CDR3 size: 13 residues. The CDR3 DNA reads TGTGCCAGCAGTTTCGGGATGAACACTGAAGCTTTCTTT. Protein: CASSFGMNTEAFF.